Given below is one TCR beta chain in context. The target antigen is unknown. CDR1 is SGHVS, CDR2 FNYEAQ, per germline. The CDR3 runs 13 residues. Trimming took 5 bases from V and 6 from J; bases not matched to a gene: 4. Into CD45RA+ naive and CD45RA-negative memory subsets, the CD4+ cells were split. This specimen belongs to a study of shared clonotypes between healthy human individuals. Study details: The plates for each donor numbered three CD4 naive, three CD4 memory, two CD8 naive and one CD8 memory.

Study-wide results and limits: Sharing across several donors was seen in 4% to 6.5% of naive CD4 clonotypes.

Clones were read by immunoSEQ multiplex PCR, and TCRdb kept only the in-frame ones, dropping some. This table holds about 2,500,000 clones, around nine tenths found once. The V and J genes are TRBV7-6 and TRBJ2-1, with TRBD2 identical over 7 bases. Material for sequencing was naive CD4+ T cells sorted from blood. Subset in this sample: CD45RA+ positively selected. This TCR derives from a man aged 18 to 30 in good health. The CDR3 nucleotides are TGTGCCAGCAGCCAAGGGACTACCAATGAGCAGTTCTTC. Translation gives CASSQGTTNEQFF.